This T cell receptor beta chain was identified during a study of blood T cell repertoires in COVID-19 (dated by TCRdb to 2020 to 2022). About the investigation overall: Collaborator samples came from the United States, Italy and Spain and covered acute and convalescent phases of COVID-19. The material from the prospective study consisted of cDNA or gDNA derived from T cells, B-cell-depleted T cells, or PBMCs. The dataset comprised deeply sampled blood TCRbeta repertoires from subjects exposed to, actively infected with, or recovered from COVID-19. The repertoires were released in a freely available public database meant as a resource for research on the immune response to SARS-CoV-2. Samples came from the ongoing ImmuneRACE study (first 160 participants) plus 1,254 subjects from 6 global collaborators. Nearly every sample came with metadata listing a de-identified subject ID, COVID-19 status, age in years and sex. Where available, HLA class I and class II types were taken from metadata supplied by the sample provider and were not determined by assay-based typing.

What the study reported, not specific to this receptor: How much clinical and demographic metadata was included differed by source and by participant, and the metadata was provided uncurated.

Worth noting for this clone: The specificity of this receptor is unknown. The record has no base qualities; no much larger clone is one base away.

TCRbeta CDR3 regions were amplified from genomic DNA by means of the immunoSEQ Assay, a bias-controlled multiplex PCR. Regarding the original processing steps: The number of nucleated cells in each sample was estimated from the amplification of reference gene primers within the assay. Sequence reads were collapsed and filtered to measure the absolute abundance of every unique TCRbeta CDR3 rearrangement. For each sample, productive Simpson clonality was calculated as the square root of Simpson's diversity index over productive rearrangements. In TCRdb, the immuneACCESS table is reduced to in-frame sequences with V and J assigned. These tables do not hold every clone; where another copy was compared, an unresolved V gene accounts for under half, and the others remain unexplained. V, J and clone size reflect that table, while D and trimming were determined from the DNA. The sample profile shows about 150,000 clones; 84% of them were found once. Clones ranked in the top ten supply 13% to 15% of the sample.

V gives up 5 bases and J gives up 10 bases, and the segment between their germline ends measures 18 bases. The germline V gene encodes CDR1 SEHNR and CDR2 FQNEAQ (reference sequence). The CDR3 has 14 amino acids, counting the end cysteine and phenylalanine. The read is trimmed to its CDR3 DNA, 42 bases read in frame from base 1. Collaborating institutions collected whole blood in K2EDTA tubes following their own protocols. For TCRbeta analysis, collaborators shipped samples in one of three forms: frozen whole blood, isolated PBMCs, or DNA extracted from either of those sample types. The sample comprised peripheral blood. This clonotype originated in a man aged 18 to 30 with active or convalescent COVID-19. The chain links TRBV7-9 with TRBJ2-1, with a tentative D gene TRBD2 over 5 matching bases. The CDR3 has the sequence CASSPTLEPGEQFF. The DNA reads TGTGCCAGCAGCCCTACACTAGAACCTGGCGAGCAGTTCTTC.